This T cell receptor (beta chain) came from a study of T cell changes during pregnancy in multiple sclerosis. The method was immunoSEQ multiplex PCR; TCRdb's version includes in-frame clones alone and lacks a portion of them. The table records 75,000 to 80,000 clones, around 91% of them present only once. The V gene end was trimmed by 0 bases and the J gene end by 16 bases; junction bases not matched to a gene: 8. CDR3 length: 13 residues. CDR1 is MNHEY and CDR2 is SVGAGI in the germline V gene. Sample: peripheral blood, taken before pregnancy. This clonotype was sampled from a female donor with multiple sclerosis, enrolled in a pregnancy study. V is TRBV6-5 and J is TRBJ2-1; 8 bases line up with TRBD1. DNA for the CDR3: TGTGCCAGCAGTTACTCAGGACAGGGACGTAATTTCTTC. It translates to CASSYSGQGRNFF.